Listed below are T cell receptor beta chains from one sample, sequenced in a study of memory CD4+ T cells and cytomegalovirus serostatus. TCRdb's copy holds only in-frame clones and misses some; the assay was immunoSEQ multiplex PCR. The sample records 50,000 or so clones, more than 70% being singletons. The sequencing sample was made of memory CD4+ T cells from blood. These receptors originate from an adult in good health and CMV-seropositive. Both conserved end residues are part of each CDR3.

v_call cdr3_aa
TRBV28 CASSWAYEQYF
TRBV7-9 CASSPVGGNTEAFF
TRBV28 CASSLGRDTEAFF
TRBV10-3 CAISPSGSTDTQYF
TRBV5-1 CASMETAGAYEQYF
TRBV4-1 CASSQGSSTGQGYYGYTF
TRBV5-4 CASSKPKWPDTQYF
TRBV15 CATSTDRRGYTF
TRBV5-1 CASSLGGYRGDEQFF
TRBV28 CASVGGVRPQHF
TRBV18 CASSPRDRIRNEQYF
TRBV6-5 CASRDIGGVVEKLFF
TRBV7-2 CASSLVIRANTEAFF
TRBV7-8 CASSSGVITEKLFF
TRBV5-1 CASSLIAGLNTEAFF
TRBV15 CATSRYGSYEQYF
TRBV7-2 CASRGGPSTGELFF
TRBV10-1 CASSEGRSSYNEQFF
TRBV4-2 CASSQDSRGAGYEQYF
TRBV4-1 CASSQDTGQTGGSYEQYF
TRBV7-9 CASSLVSGQGREKLFF
TRBV5-1 CASSLGLAGEQYF
TRBV4-2 CASRYRGGSNQPQHF
TRBV5-4 CASRDGPAGGSYGYTF
TRBV27 CASTQSGIDNEQFF
TRBV7-6 CASSPIEGTEAFF
TRBV10-3 CAISISGSGNEQFF
TRBV20-1 CSASRVGEQYF
TRBV7-6 CASSPGQTANTGELFF
TRBV10-2 CASSVQKGEAFF
TRBV19 CASSLRDFIAGANVLTF
TRBV10-2 CASSDFLGRSGSYEQYF
TRBV5-1 CASSPPRLAEDNEQFF
TRBV14 CASSPQGFYGYTF
TRBV15 CATSREGRGARTEAFF
TRBV29-1 CSSSGTLGTEAFF
TRBV6-4 CASSDSRPVPYEQYF
TRBV5-4 CASSPGSGGAGADTQYF
TRBV25-1 CASSPGGAETQYF
TRBV4-2 CASSHTGQGDRGYTF
TRBV6-1 CASSSRTGGYEQYF
TRBV5-5 CASSFRQGTSDTQYF
TRBV27 CASQRVDRLNYGYTF
TRBV29-1 CSVDASGETQYF
TRBV7-9 CASSPTGFANEKLFF
TRBV28 CASGVLNVHEQYF
TRBV29-1 CSVARGRSTEAFF
TRBV19 CASSIGSGTPYEQYF
TRBV19 CASRSTRSYNSPLHF
TRBV19 CASRLYSYTGELFF
TRBV5-1 CASSSGQGTTGELFF
TRBV7-2 CASSLVGTTTDTQYF